The 16 T cell receptor beta chains in this list originate from one sample, sequenced in a study of CD8 T cells in Susac syndrome. Random hexamers primed reverse transcription of about 0.45 to 1 ug RNA. Each CDR3 protein gets one entry after TCRdb re-called the immunoSEQ multiplex PCR reads with MiXCR. The sample has roughly 150,000 distinct CDR3 sequences, around 95% seen once. Material for sequencing was CD4+ T cells from PBMCs. The source of these receptors is a human donor in good health.

This clonotype was seen only once. This chain connects TRBV2 to TRBJ2-5, with D possibly being TRBD2 (6 bases). CDR1 is SNHLY, CDR2 FYNNEI, per germline. The CDR3 contains 14 residues. The V and J ends lost 8 bases and 2 bases respectively, with 15 bases between them. The CDR3 is CASGGYQGQETQYF. CDR3 DNA sequence: TGTGCCAGCGGGGGGTATCAAGGGCAAGAGACCCAGTACTTC.

J is TRBJ1-2 and V is TRBV6-1, with D unclear. Germline loops: CDR1 MNHNS, CDR2 SASEGT. The CDR3 is 14 residues long. V gave up 3 bases and J gave up 4 bases, with 12 bases separating them. DNA of the CDR3: TGTGCCAGCAGTGACGGTGGGAGCGGCTATGGCTACACCTTC. Protein: CASSDGGSGYGYTF.

The CDR3 DNA reads as TGTGCCAGCAGCCAAGGGACGACCTACGAGCAGTACTTC. Its translation is CASSQGTTYEQYF. V usage is TRBV3-1 and J usage is TRBJ2-7, with D uncertain. Germline CDR1 reads LGHDT; CDR2 reads YNNKEL (reference sequence). The length of the CDR3 is 13 residues. V was clipped by 1 base and J by 2 bases, with 6 bases between them.

This clonotype was observed a few times. V and J are TRBV5-1 and TRBJ2-4, with 8 bases lining up with TRBD2. CDR3 length: 15 amino acids. J lost 10 bases, V lost 0 bases, and 9 bases had no gene match. In germline, CDR1 is SGHRS, CDR2 YFSETQ. CDR3 sequence reads: CASSLVRGAAGIQYF. For the CDR3, the DNA is TGCGCCAGCAGCTTGGTGCGGGGGGCGGCAGGGATTCAGTACTTC.

This rearrangement joins TRBV12-3 or TRBV12-4 to TRBJ1-2, with a tentative D call TRBD1 (5 bases). V shed 8 bases and J shed 3 bases, with 16 bases lying between them. The CDR3 contains 14 residues. CDR3 protein: CASHPGGVDYGYTF. The CDR3 DNA sequence: TGTGCCAGCCACCCGGGGGGGGTCGACTATGGCTACACCTTC.

This CDR3 reads CASSRTGLAGRTETQYF. Written as DNA, the CDR3 is TGTGCCAGCTCACGAACGGGACTAGCGGGACGTACGGAGACCCAGTACTTC. This chain links TRBV18 with TRBJ2-5; TRBD2 matches at 13 bases. CDR3 length: 17 residues. After removal of 4 bases from V and 5 bases from J, the junction contained 10 bases not matched to a gene. From germline, CDR1 is KGHSH and CDR2 LQKENI.

This sequence joins TRBV23-1 and TRBJ2-7, with 7 nucleotides matching TRBD1. TRBV23-1 is classed as an ORF, of uncertain function. V lost 8 bases and J lost 6; bases outside the gene matches: 7. CDR3 length: 12 amino acids. In nucleotides, the CDR3 is TGCGCCAGCGCCACACAGGGGCGCGAGCAGTACTTC. This gives the protein CASATQGREQYF.

V gene TRBV6-1 combines with J gene TRBJ1-3; a weak D match, TRBD1 (5 bases). Germline lookup yields CDR1 MNHNS and CDR2 SASEGT. Trimming cost V 6 bases and J 0 bases, with 9 bases left between them. This CDR3 has 14 residues. Here the CDR3 reads CASRAGFSGNTIYF. The CDR3 DNA follows: TGTGCCAGCAGAGCAGGGTTCTCTGGAAACACCATATATTTT.

The chain recombines TRBV10-3 with TRBJ2-7; D remains ambiguous. The CDR3 spans 12 residues. Germline loops: CDR1 ENHRY, CDR2 SYGVKD. V lost 3 bases and J lost 4, with 7 bases in between. CDR3 loop: CAISDGQYEQYF. DNA for the CDR3: TGTGCCATCAGTGACGGTCAGTACGAGCAGTACTTC.

The chain uses TRBV15 and TRBJ2-5; no clear D. The CDR3 spans 14 residues. V lost 1 base to trimming and J lost 3 bases, with 9 bases between them. Germline-derived CDR1 and CDR2 are LNHNV and YYDKDF (reference sequence). CDR3 sequence reads: CATSRGVRKETQYF. For the CDR3, the DNA is TGTGCCACCAGCAGAGGTGTCAGAAAAGAGACCCAGTACTTC. Full variable domain (remainder filled in from reference TRBV15 and TRBJ2-5): DAMVIQNPRYQVTQFGKPVTLSCSQTLNHNVMYWYQQKSSQAPKLLFHYYDKDFNNEADTPDNFQSRRPNTSFCFLDIRSPGLGDTAMYLCATSRGVRKETQYFGPGTRLLVL.

The chain joins TRBV4-2 to TRBJ2-7; 12 bases agree with TRBD2. The CDR3 is made up of 16 amino acids. J gave up 5 bases and V 0 bases, and 5 bases lay outside the gene matches. Germline assignment: CDR1 LGHNA and CDR2 YNFKEQ. The CDR3 nucleotides read TGTGCCAGCAGCCAAGAGCTACTAGCGGGGGGACACGAGCAGTACTTC. This encodes CASSQELLAGGHEQYF.

J is TRBJ2-7 and V is TRBV20-1; D is ambiguous. The CDR3 covers 12 residues. The V gene lost 3 bases and the J gene lost 2 bases, with 8 bases spanning the gap. The germline V gene has CDR1 DFQATT and CDR2 SNEGSKA (reference sequence). The CDR3 here is CSASRETYEQYF. Written as DNA, the CDR3 is TGCAGTGCTAGTCGCGAAACCTACGAGCAGTACTTC.

This chain links TRBV5-4 with TRBJ2-1, with TRBD2 matching 7 bases. Trimming removed 4 bases from V and 3 bases from J; junction bases left unmatched: 7. This CDR3 contains 15 residues. CDR1 SGHNT and CDR2 YYREEE come from the germline V gene (reference sequence). The CDR3 is CASSPASSGYNEQFF. Here the CDR3 DNA reads TGTGCCAGCAGCCCGGCGTCTAGCGGCTACAATGAGCAGTTCTTC. Variable domain in full (rest from reference TRBV5-4 and TRBJ2-1): ETGVTQSPTHLIKTRGQQVTLRCSSQSGHNTVSWYQQALGQGPQFIFQYYREEENGRGNFPPRFSGLQFPNYSSELNVNALELDDSALYLCASSPASSGYNEQFFGPGTRLTVL.

The V call is TRBV4-2, the J call TRBJ2-1; tentative D call: TRBD2 (6 bases). Deletions cut 8 bases from V and 8 bases from J, with 16 bases between. The CDR3 totals 13 residues. Per germline, CDR1 LGHNA and CDR2 YNFKEQ. The CDR3 is CASCLGSGDEQFF. In DNA, the CDR3 is TGTGCCAGCTGCTTAGGTTCGGGGGATGAGCAGTTCTTC.

This clonotype has a handful of counts. CDR3 coding DNA: TGTGCCAGCAGTGAGGGTGGGGACACTGAAGCTTTCTTT. It encodes CASSEGGDTEAFF. The chain uses TRBV2 and TRBJ1-1, with unresolved D. The CDR3 has 13 residues. Germline V CDR1 and CDR2: SNHLY, FYNNEI. V was trimmed by 3 bases and J by 3 bases, leaving 8 bases between them.

The V gene is TRBV7-2, the J gene TRBJ2-1, with D unclear. V was trimmed by 2 bases and J by 10 bases, leaving 9 bases between them. Per the germline V gene, CDR1 is SGHTA and CDR2 is FQGNSA. This CDR3 has 12 amino acids. This CDR3 reads CASSLWGIEQFF. The CDR3 DNA reads as TGTGCCAGCAGCTTATGGGGTATAGAGCAGTTCTTC.